These 3 T cell receptor beta chains were sequenced from one sample in a study of PD-1 blockade in mismatch repair-deficient tumors. Clones were read by immunoSEQ multiplex PCR, and TCRdb kept only the in-frame ones, dropping some. The data contain approximately 25,000 clones, 75% to 85% of them singletons. Sequenced material: peripheral blood, taken 12 weeks after starting pembrolizumab. The receptors stem from an adult with mismatch repair-deficient cancer.

The chain is built from TRBV5-1 and TRBJ2-7, with D unclear. Between the trimmed V and J ends, which lost 1 base and 3 bases, there was a span of 8 bases. CDR3 length: 13 residues. Germline V gene sequence: CDR1 SGHRS, CDR2 YFSETQ. This chain's CDR3 is CASSLSSLYEQYF. CDR3 nucleotides: TGCGCCAGCAGCTTGAGCAGTCTCTACGAGCAGTACTTC.

The V gene is TRBV7-2, the J gene TRBJ2-7; the D is unclear. Per the germline V gene, CDR1 is SGHTA and CDR2 is FQGNSA. This CDR3 is built from 13 residues. Trimming cost V 3 bases and J 4 bases, with 10 bases left between them. The CDR3 loop reads CASSLHGRYEQYF. The CDR3 DNA reads as TGTGCCAGCAGCTTGCACGGGCGTTACGAGCAGTACTTC.

The chain couples TRBV30 to TRBJ1-4, with TRBD1 as a possible D gene (6 bases). The CDR3 totals 15 residues. In germline, CDR1 is GTSNPN, CDR2 SVGIG (reference sequence). Trimming took off 3 bases at V and 7 bases at J, with 18 bases between the two ends. Here the CDR3 reads CAWSQRGGLGEKLFF. In DNA form, the CDR3 reads TGTGCCTGGAGCCAACGTGGGGGGCTGGGTGAAAAACTGTTTTTT.